The T cell receptor (beta chain) under discussion was sequenced for a study of blood T cell repertoires in COVID-19. Background on the study: Collection of acute and convalescent COVID-19 samples took place in the United States, Italy and Spain. T cells, B-cell-depleted T cells, or PBMCs provided the cDNA or gDNA that served as material.

This clone was picked up a small number of times. The CDR3 sequence is 14 residues long. The germline CDR1 and CDR2 sequences are SGHNT and YYREEE (reference sequence). V was clipped by 0 bases and J by 4 bases, with 10 bases between them. Original data processing: Reference gene primers were amplified, and this amplification served to estimate nucleated cell counts. Sequencing was performed with immunoSEQ multiplex PCR; in TCRdb, only in-frame clones are kept and a portion is missing. V, J and clone size are taken as reported in that table, and D and trimming were inferred from the DNA itself. The sample lists more than 120,000 clones, approximately 90% seen once, with 25% to 35% in the top ten.

This receptor was taken from a human donor in a cohort sampled during active COVID-19. Sequencing was done on a sample of peripheral blood. The rearrangement links TRBV5-4 to TRBJ1-1; perhaps TRBD1 as D (5 bases). This chain's CDR3 is CASSLALGGTEAFF. The CDR3 region has the DNA TGTGCCAGCAGCTTGGCCTTGGGGGGCACTGAAGCTTTCTTT.